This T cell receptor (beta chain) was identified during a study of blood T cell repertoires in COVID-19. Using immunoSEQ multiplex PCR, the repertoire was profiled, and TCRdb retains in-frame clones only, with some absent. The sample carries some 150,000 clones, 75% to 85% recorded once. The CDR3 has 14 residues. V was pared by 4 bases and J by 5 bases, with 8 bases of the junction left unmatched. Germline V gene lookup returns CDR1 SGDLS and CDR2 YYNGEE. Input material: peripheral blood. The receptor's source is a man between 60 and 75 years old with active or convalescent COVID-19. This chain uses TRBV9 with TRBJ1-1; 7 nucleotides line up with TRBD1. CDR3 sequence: CASSPRQGGTEAFF. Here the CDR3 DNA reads TGTGCCAGCAGCCCACGACAGGGTGGGACTGAAGCTTTCTTT.